The T cell receptor beta chain under discussion was sequenced for a study of blood T cells in healthy people across ages. Sample-barcoded 5' priming and a J-beta primer mix drove a second PCR of about 7 to 11 cycles. TCRdb called the 5' RACE reads again in MiXCR, with one record for every CDR3 protein. The sample records around 2 million distinct CDR3 sequences, around 42% being singletons. Germline V gene data show CDR1 as SGHDT and CDR2 as YYEEEE. This CDR3 contains 13 residues. About this clonotype: No antigen is known for it. One end of the junction fails to match germline, which may point to a read error.

Overall study findings and caveats: There were more naive CD4+ cells and higher diversity in long-lived donors than in aged donors. Observed TCR beta diversity per million T cells went down as age went up. This fall followed a roughly linear course with age. Unsorted PBMCs prevented conclusive naive versus antigen-experienced comparison.

V usage is TRBV5-6 and J usage is TRBJ2-7; no clear D gene. The TCR originated in a human donor in good health. The sample consisted of blood. CDR3 sequence reads: CAGSLSLEYEQYF. The DNA for the CDR3 is TGTGCCGGCAGCTTGTCATTGGAATACGAGCAGTACTTC.